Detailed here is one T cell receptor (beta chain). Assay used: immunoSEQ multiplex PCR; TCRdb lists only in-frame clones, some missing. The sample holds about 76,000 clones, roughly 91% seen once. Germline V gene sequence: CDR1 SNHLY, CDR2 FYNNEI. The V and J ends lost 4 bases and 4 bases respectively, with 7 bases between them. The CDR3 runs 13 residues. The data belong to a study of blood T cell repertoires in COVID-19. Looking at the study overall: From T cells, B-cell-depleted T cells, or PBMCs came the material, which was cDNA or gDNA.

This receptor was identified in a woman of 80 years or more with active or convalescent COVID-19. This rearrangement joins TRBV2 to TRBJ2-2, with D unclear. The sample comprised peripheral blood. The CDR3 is CASSVWLTGELFF. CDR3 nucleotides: TGTGCCAGCAGTGTCTGGCTCACCGGGGAGCTGTTTTTT.